Here is one TCR beta chain with its context. The antigen is not known. This record belongs to a study of CD8 T cells in ankylosing spondylitis. Quantitative 5'-RACE was performed with molecular barcodes, and it yielded the TCR beta libraries. TCRdb re-called the 5' RACE reads with MiXCR, one entry per CDR3 protein. The data show 450,000 to 550,000 distinct CDR3 sequences, about 5% seen once. The study's findings and limits: The authors reported significant enrichment of disease-linked clones in matched ankylosing spondylitis synovial fluid. Reactive arthritis synovial fluid and blood previously showed some of these motif variants. Characteristic, it appeared, of ankylosing spondylitis blood was a TCR beta motif of eight highly homologous variants. The disease-linked clones had a CD8+ phenotype and low blood frequencies.

Sequences were obtained from blood, either unsorted or a sorted T cell fraction (not recorded which). This TCR derives from a male donor with ankylosing spondylitis.

The CDR3 is CASSPGQGSGQPQHF. The CDR3 DNA sequence: TGCGCCAGCAGCCCTGGACAGGGAAGTGGGCAGCCCCAGCATTTT. The V call is TRBV10-2, the J call TRBJ1-5; 8 nucleotides align to TRBD1. The germline gives CDR1 WSHSY, CDR2 SAAADI. This CDR3 has 15 residues. The trim removed 6 bases at V and 7 bases at J, leaving 11 bases unmatched.